This TCR beta chain was observed in a study of beta chain features in type 1 diabetes. A single heparinised draw of approximately 110 mL on average was taken per donor. V lost 3 bases, J lost 4 bases, and 4 bases stayed unmatched. Germline V gene data show CDR1 as SGDLS and CDR2 as YYNGEE. This CDR3 has 15 amino acids. Every isolated RNA sample was fully reverse transcribed, so sequencing captured expressed TCRB transcripts. Generated by immunoSEQ multiplex PCR, the TCRdb table keeps only in-frame clones and is missing some. The repertoire has fewer than 150,000 clones, 6.9% of them found once; the top ten carry about 1.4%. This clone has more than one count but fewer than ten. Its antigen is unidentified. Whole-study findings and limits: Within each of all four CD4+ subsets, Type 1 diabetes patients had TCRB CDR3s that were moderately but significantly shorter.

This sequence originates from a young woman in good health. The rearrangement uses TRBV9 and TRBJ1-5; TRBD1 agrees at 10 bases. Material: central memory CD4+ T cells from blood. This CDR3 is CASSATGGTNQPQHF. DNA of the CDR3: TGTGCCAGCAGCGCGACAGGGGGCACAAATCAGCCCCAGCATTTT.